This TCR beta chain was identified during a study of blood T cell repertoires in COVID-19. Sequencing used immunoSEQ multiplex PCR; TCRdb keeps in-frame clones, though not all of them. Altogether just under 70,000 clones are present, about nine tenths being singletons, with the ten largest covering over 7.5%. Looked up from germline, CDR1 is MDHEN and CDR2 is SYDVKM. Trimming cost V 5 bases and J 4 bases, with 11 bases left between them. The CDR3 has 14 amino acids. The chain is built from TRBV28 and TRBJ2-2; a possible D gene is TRBD1 (6 bases). The sequenced sample was peripheral blood. This receptor was identified in a man aged 25-40 years with acute or convalescent COVID-19. CDR3 bases: TGTGCCAGCAGTCTAACCAGGGGCACCGGGGAGCTGTTTTTT. Protein sequence: CASSLTRGTGELFF.